A single sample gave rise to the 30 T cell receptor beta chains below, sequenced in a study of blood T cell repertoires in COVID-19. Clones were read by immunoSEQ multiplex PCR, and TCRdb kept only the in-frame ones, dropping some. Found here are some 190,000 clones, roughly 86% of them singletons; the top ten hold 5% to 7%. The specimen sequenced was PBMCs or T cells enriched from blood (not recorded which). The receptors shown here come from a man in his forties with acute COVID-19.

V usage is TRBV5-1 and J usage is TRBJ2-7; D remains ambiguous. Trimming left V 10 bases short and J 1 base short, with 15 bases between. Germline CDR1 is SGHRS and CDR2 is YFSETQ. The CDR3 is made up of 13 amino acids. Here the CDR3 DNA reads TGCGCCTCCCAACGACGGGTGTCCTACGAGCAGTACTTC. This translates into CASQRRVSYEQYF.

The chain carries TRBV4-1 and TRBJ2-7, with 7 bases fitting TRBD1. Germline assignment: CDR1 MGHRA and CDR2 YSYEKL. V shed 9 bases, J shed 5 bases, and the junction held 7 bases outside the gene matches. This CDR3 spans 12 amino acids. Written as DNA, the CDR3 is TGCGCCAGGAAGACAGGGTGGAACGAGCAGTACTTC. This codes for CARKTGWNEQYF.

The rearrangement joins TRBV2 to TRBJ2-7, with 8 bases identical to TRBD1. The germline CDR1 and CDR2 sequences are SNHLY and FYNNEI. The CDR3 has 13 residues. V was clipped by 1 base and J by 7 bases; unmatched bases: 3. CDR3 sequence (DNA): TGTGCCAGCAGTGAAGGGACAGGGATGGAGCAGTACTTC. Protein product: CASSEGTGMEQYF.

The chain has TRBV9 and TRBJ2-7; 8 nucleotides match TRBD1. Germline assignment: CDR1 SGDLS and CDR2 YYNGEE. This CDR3 contains 14 residues. J was trimmed by 2 bases and V by 3 bases; bases with no gene match: 4. The CDR3 sequence: CASSGGTGTYEQYF. The CDR3 DNA reads as TGTGCCAGCAGCGGGGGGACAGGTACCTACGAGCAGTACTTC. Combining the CDR3 with reference TRBV9 and TRBJ2-7 gives the whole variable domain DSGVTQTPKHLITATGQRVTLRCSPRSGDLSVYWYQQSLDQGLQFLIQYYNGEERAKGNILERFSAQQFPDLHSELNLSSLELGDSALYFCASSGGTGTYEQYFGPGTRLTVT.

The rearrangement joins TRBV30 to TRBJ1-1; the match to TRBD1 covers 7 bases. V gave up 4 bases and J gave up 3 bases; unmatched junction bases: 8. The CDR3 loop spans 14 amino acids. Germline CDR1 reads GTSNPN; CDR2 reads SVGIG (reference sequence). CDR3 DNA: TGTGCCTGGAACCTCGACAGGGCCGACACTGAAGCTTTCTTT. Amino acids: CAWNLDRADTEAFF.

A few counts support this clone. The chain recombines TRBV11-2 with TRBJ2-7; D might be TRBD1 (5 bases). In germline, CDR1 is SGHAT, CDR2 FQNNGV. CDR3 length: 18 residues. V was shortened by 5 bases and J by 6 bases, with 29 bases between the two germline ends. The CDR3 loop reads CASSLQAPAVGKGFEQYF. The CDR3 coding sequence is TGTGCCAGCAGCCTTCAGGCCCCGGCGGTGGGGAAGGGGTTCGAGCAGTACTTC.

This clone was detected a few times. The chain joins TRBV5-6 to TRBJ1-2; D is ambiguous. V was cut by 2 bases and J by 1 base, with 12 bases left in between. The CDR3 contains 15 residues. Germline lookup yields CDR1 SGHDT and CDR2 YYEEEE. CDR3 coding DNA: TGTGCCAGCAGCTTTAGCCCCGGAGGTAACTATGGCTACACCTTC. Its protein product is CASSFSPGGNYGYTF.

For the CDR3, the DNA is TGCGCCAGCAGCCACCCTACAGGGAGCTCCTACGAGCAGTACTTC. Translating it yields CASSHPTGSSYEQYF. This chain joins TRBV4-1 and TRBJ2-7; weak D call: TRBD1 (6 bases). V was cut by 3 bases and J by 0 bases, with 12 bases left in between. This CDR3 has 15 amino acids. Germline CDR1 reads MGHRA; CDR2 reads YSYEKL.

The V call is TRBV5-8, the J call TRBJ1-2; possible D gene TRBD1, 6 bases. With 4 bases removed from V and 7 bases from J, the gap between germline ends came to 17 bases. CDR3 length: 14 residues. Germline V gene lookup returns CDR1 SGHTS and CDR2 YDEGEE. In DNA, the CDR3 is TGTGCCAGCAGCCTGGACGGGGGGCCAGGTGGCTACACCTTC. It is translated as CASSLDGGPGGYTF.

The rearrangement uses TRBV5-1 and TRBJ2-3; TRBD2 matches at 11 bases. The J segment lost 2 bases and the V segment lost 2 bases, leaving 4 bases of the junction unmatched. Germline CDR1 reads SGHRS; CDR2 reads YFSETQ. This CDR3 is built from 16 residues. The CDR3 protein is CASSFLAGGSTDTQYF. The CDR3 region has the DNA TGCGCCAGCAGCTTTCTAGCGGGAGGTTCCACAGATACGCAGTATTTT.

This chain connects TRBV7-2 to TRBJ2-5; D gene ambiguous. Germline assignment: CDR1 SGHTA and CDR2 FQGNSA. V gave up 2 bases and J gave up 2 bases, with 9 bases separating them. This CDR3 has 14 residues. The CDR3 DNA sequence: TGTGCCAGCAGCTTATCCAGCGCACAAGAGACCCAGTACTTC. Translated: CASSLSSAQETQYF.

The J gene is TRBJ2-2, the V gene TRBV28; 8 bases align to TRBD2. This CDR3 is 13 amino acids long. Per the germline V gene, CDR1 is MDHEN and CDR2 is SYDVKM. V lost 11 bases and J lost 5; bases outside the gene matches: 7. The CDR3 region is CAAAGGLTGELFF. Written as DNA, the CDR3 is TGTGCCGCCGCGGGGGGATTAACCGGGGAGCTGTTTTTT.

This clone was seen a single time. The V call is TRBV28, the J call TRBJ2-4, with D possibly TRBD1 on 5 matching bases. The V end was cut by 6 bases, the J end by 8 bases, with 14 bases between. This CDR3 spans 13 amino acids. CDR1 MDHEN and CDR2 SYDVKM come from the germline V gene. CDR3 nucleotide sequence: TGTGCCAGCAGACCGACAGCCTCTGACATTCAGTACTTC. Translation gives CASRPTASDIQYF. The variable domain in full, with the rest retrieved from reference TRBV28 and TRBJ2-4, is DVKVTQSSRYLVKRTGEKVFLECVQDMDHENMFWYRQDPGLGLRLIYFSYDVKMKEKGDIPEGYSVSREKKERFSLILESASTNQTSMYLCASRPTASDIQYFGAGTRLSVL.

V and J are TRBV6-9 and TRBJ2-7, with 9 positions matching TRBD1. Germline CDR1 and CDR2: MNHGY and SVAAGI. The CDR3 runs 15 residues. With V trimmed by 8 bases and J by 6 bases, 14 bases remained unmatched. The CDR3: CASENGAGQGPEQYF. The CDR3 coding sequence is TGTGCCAGCGAAAACGGGGCGGGACAGGGCCCCGAGCAGTACTTC.

V is TRBV5-4 and J is TRBJ2-7; 7 nucleotides match TRBD2. Trimming at V came to 4 bases and at J to 6 bases, leaving 7 bases not matched to a gene. This CDR3 is 13 amino acids long. CDR1 is SGHNT and CDR2 is YYREEE in the germline V gene (reference sequence). In DNA form, the CDR3 reads TGTGCCAGCAGCGGAGGCGGGAGTTTCGAGCAGTACTTC. Translation gives CASSGGGSFEQYF.

This chain uses TRBV28 with TRBJ1-5; D call uncertain. Germline V lookup: CDR1 MDHEN, CDR2 SYDVKM. The V end lost 7 bases, the J end lost 0 bases, and 7 bases lay between the germline ends. The CDR3 has 13 amino acids. CDR3 in DNA: TGTGCCAGCAAACTTTATAGCAATCAGCCCCAGCATTTT. Translated, it gives CASKLYSNQPQHF.

The chain recombines TRBV19 with TRBJ1-1; D is ambiguous. V dropped 8 bases and J dropped 11 bases, with 15 bases sitting between them. The germline V gene encodes CDR1 LNHDA and CDR2 SQIVND (reference sequence). This CDR3 is 11 amino acids long. CDR3 sequence reads: CASSIQLWAFF. The CDR3 region has the DNA TGTGCCAGTTCGATACAGCTTTGGGCTTTCTTT.

The genes are TRBV28 and TRBJ2-7; D not resolved. Deletions cut 3 bases from V and 2 bases from J, with 8 bases between. The CDR3 spans 13 residues. Germline V lookup: CDR1 MDHEN, CDR2 SYDVKM. The CDR3 sequence is CASSLSQTYEQYF. CDR3 bases: TGTGCCAGCAGTTTGTCACAGACCTACGAGCAGTACTTC.

The J gene is TRBJ2-1, the V gene TRBV7-3, with TRBD2 identical over 13 bases. This CDR3 comprises 17 residues. J gave up 5 bases and V 1 base, and 5 bases lay outside the gene matches. The germline gives CDR1 SGHTA, CDR2 FQGTGA. The DNA of the CDR3 is TGTGCCAGCAGCTTAAGGCTACTAGCGGGAGGGCACAATGAGCAGTTCTTC. Encoded protein: CASSLRLLAGGHNEQFF.

The chain uses TRBV27 and TRBJ2-1; 12 nucleotides align to TRBD2. The length of the CDR3 is 16 residues. The germline V gene encodes CDR1 MNHEY and CDR2 SMNVEV (reference sequence). With 6 bases clipped from V and 8 bases from J, the junction kept 11 bases outside the gene matches. The CDR3 protein is CASRLGSGLAGHEQFF. The CDR3 DNA reads as TGTGCCAGCAGACTGGGATCTGGACTAGCGGGACATGAGCAGTTCTTC.

The CDR3 protein is CASSMDLGGNTIYF. CDR3 in DNA: TGTGCCAGTAGTATGGATCTCGGGGGAAACACCATATATTTT. The chain has TRBV19 and TRBJ1-3; no definite D call. V lost 3 bases and J lost 4, with 10 bases in between. In germline, CDR1 is LNHDA, CDR2 SQIVND (reference sequence). The CDR3 is made up of 14 amino acids.

For the CDR3, the DNA is TGTGCCAGCAGTTTCCAGGGGAGCAATCAGCCCCAGCATTTT. Protein: CASSFQGSNQPQHF. The chain joins TRBV27 to TRBJ1-5; TRBD1 might be the D (6 bases). This CDR3 is built from 14 residues. From germline, CDR1 is MNHEY and CDR2 SMNVEV (reference sequence). V was pared by 3 bases and J by 1 base, with 7 bases between.

The chain joins TRBV11-3 to TRBJ2-1, with D tentatively TRBD2 (5 bases). The V gene's germline CDR1 is SGHNT and CDR2 YENEEA. This CDR3 has 17 amino acids. The V and J ends lost 1 base and 5 bases respectively, with 18 bases between them. The CDR3 loop reads CASSLGASPGPDNEQFF. The CDR3 bases are TGTGCCAGCAGCTTAGGGGCTAGCCCTGGCCCTGACAATGAGCAGTTCTTC.

In its sample, this clone was seen once. The rearrangement uses TRBV19 and TRBJ1-2; D might be TRBD1 (6 bases). CDR3 length: 14 amino acids. Trimming removed 4 bases from V and 3 bases from J, with 12 bases in between. Germline V gene data show CDR1 as LNHDA and CDR2 as SQIVND (reference sequence). CDR3 amino acids: CASSNPGQYYGYTF. DNA of the CDR3: TGTGCCAGTAGTAACCCTGGACAGTACTATGGCTACACCTTC.

The chain recombines TRBV11-2 with TRBJ2-3, with 7 nucleotides matching TRBD2. From germline, CDR1 is SGHAT and CDR2 FQNNGV. CDR3 length equals 14 residues. V was pared by 4 bases and J by 5 bases, with 6 bases of the junction left unmatched. The CDR3, as DNA: TGTGCCAGCAGCTCGGCCGGGAGGCAAGATACGCAGTATTTT. Its protein is CASSSAGRQDTQYF.

The V gene is TRBV10-3, the J gene TRBJ2-3, with 10 positions matching TRBD1. The CDR3 spans 15 residues. Germline V lookup: CDR1 ENHRY, CDR2 SYGVKD. Trimming cost V 10 bases and J 2 bases; bases outside gene matches: 9. For the CDR3, the DNA is TGTGCCACCCGAGGACAGGGGGGATTCACAGATACGCAGTATTTT. Amino acid sequence: CATRGQGGFTDTQYF.

DNA of the CDR3: TGTGCTAGTGGTTTGGGAGGGGGACTAGCGAACTACAATGAGCAGTTCTTC. It yields the protein CASGLGGGLANYNEQFF. The V call is TRBV12-5, the J call TRBJ2-1; 10 nucleotides match TRBD2. CDR1 and CDR2 (germline): LGHNT, FRNRAP. This CDR3 comprises 17 residues. V shed 1 base and J 3 bases; nucleotides not matched to a gene: 6.

The chain joins TRBV5-1 to TRBJ1-1, with D perhaps matching TRBD1 (6 bases). Germline values: CDR1 SGHRS, CDR2 YFSETQ. The germline V and J ends were trimmed by 4 bases and 1 base, with 14 bases remaining between them. The CDR3 length is 15 residues. CDR3 sequence reads: CASSAPGTSNTEAFF. CDR3 sequence (DNA): TGCGCCAGCAGCGCACCAGGGACATCGAACACTGAAGCTTTCTTT.

This chain connects TRBV7-2 to TRBJ2-1; D is perhaps TRBD2 (5 bases). The V and J ends lost 4 bases and 0 bases respectively, with 16 bases between them. Germline V gene sequence: CDR1 SGHTA, CDR2 FQGNSA. The CDR3 is made up of 17 amino acids. CDR3 DNA sequence: TGTGCCAGCAGCTCAGACCTCGGGATCAGCTCCTACAATGAGCAGTTCTTC. Residues: CASSSDLGISSYNEQFF. Full variable domain (outside the CDR3, taken from reference TRBV7-2 and TRBJ2-1): GAGVSQSPSNKVTEKGKDVELRCDPISGHTALYWYRQSLGQGLEFLIYFQGNSAPDKSGLPSDRFSAERTGGSVSTLTIQRTQQEDSAVYLCASSSDLGISSYNEQFFGPGTRLTVL.

The rearrangement uses TRBV7-9 and TRBJ2-1, with D perhaps matching TRBD2 (5 bases). This CDR3 has 13 residues. V shed 5 bases and J shed 9 bases, with 14 bases lying between them. Germline CDR1 SEHNR, CDR2 FQNEAQ (reference sequence). The CDR3 spells CASSPRAGPEQFF. The CDR3 bases are TGTGCCAGCAGCCCCCGCGCGGGTCCTGAGCAGTTCTTC.